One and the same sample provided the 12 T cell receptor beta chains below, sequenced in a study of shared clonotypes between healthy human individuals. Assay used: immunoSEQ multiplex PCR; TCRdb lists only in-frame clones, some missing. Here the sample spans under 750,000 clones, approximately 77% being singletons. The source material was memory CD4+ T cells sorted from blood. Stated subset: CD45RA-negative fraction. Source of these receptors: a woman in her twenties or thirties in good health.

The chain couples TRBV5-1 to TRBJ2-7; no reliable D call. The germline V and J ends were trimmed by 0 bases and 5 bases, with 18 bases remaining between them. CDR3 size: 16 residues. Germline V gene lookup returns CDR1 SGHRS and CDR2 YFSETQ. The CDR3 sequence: CASSLAVALSMDEQYF. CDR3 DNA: TGCGCCAGCAGCTTGGCCGTGGCGTTGTCCATGGACGAGCAGTACTTC.

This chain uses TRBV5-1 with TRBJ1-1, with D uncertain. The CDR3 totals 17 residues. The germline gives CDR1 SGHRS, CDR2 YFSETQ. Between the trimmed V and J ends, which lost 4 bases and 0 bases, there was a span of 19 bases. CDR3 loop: CASSRTMGGSMNTEAFF. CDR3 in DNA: TGCGCCAGCAGCCGGACGATGGGAGGGAGCATGAACACTGAAGCTTTCTTT.

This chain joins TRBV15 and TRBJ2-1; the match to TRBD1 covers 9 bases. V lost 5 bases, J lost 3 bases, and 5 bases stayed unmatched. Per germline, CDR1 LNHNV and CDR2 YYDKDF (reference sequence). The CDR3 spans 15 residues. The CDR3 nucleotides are TGTGCCACCAGCCGGGACAGGGCTTTCTACAATGAGCAGTTCTTC. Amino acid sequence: CATSRDRAFYNEQFF. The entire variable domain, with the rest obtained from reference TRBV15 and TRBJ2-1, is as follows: DAMVIQNPRYQVTQFGKPVTLSCSQTLNHNVMYWYQQKSSQAPKLLFHYYDKDFNNEADTPDNFQSRRPNTSFCFLDIRSPGLGDTAMYLCATSRDRAFYNEQFFGPGTRLTVL.

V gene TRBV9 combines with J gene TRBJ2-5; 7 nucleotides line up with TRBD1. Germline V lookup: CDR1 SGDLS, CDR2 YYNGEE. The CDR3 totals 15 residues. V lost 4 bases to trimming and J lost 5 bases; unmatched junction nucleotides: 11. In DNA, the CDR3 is TGTGCCAGCAGCACTAGGACAGGTTACATGGAGACCCAGTACTTC. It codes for CASSTRTGYMETQYF. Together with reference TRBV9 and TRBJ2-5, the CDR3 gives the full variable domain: DSGVTQTPKHLITATGQRVTLRCSPRSGDLSVYWYQQSLDQGLQFLIQYYNGEERAKGNILERFSAQQFPDLHSELNLSSLELGDSALYFCASSTRTGYMETQYFGPGTRLLVL.

The CDR3 DNA sequence: TGTGCCTGGGCTCTCTTCTCCGGCACAGATACGCAGTATTTT. Residues: CAWALFSGTDTQYF. The V and J genes are TRBV30 and TRBJ2-3; the D is unclear. Germline V CDR1 and CDR2: GTSNPN, SVGIG (reference sequence). With 5 bases removed from V and 1 base from J, the gap between germline ends came to 13 bases. CDR3 length equals 14 residues.

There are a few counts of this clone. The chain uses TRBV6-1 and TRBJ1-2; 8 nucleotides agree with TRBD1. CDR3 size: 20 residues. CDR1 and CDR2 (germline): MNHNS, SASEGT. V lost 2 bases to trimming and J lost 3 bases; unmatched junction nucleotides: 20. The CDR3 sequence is CASSEPRPQPQGGVDYGYTF. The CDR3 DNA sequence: TGTGCCAGCAGTGAACCCCGACCTCAGCCACAGGGGGGCGTTGACTATGGCTACACCTTC.

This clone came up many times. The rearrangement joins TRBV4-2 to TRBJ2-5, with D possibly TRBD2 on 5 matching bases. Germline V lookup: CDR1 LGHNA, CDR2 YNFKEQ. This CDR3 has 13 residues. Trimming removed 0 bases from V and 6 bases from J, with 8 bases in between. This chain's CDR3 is CASSQDRGQTQYF. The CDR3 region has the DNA TGTGCCAGCAGCCAAGATCGAGGGCAGACCCAGTACTTC.

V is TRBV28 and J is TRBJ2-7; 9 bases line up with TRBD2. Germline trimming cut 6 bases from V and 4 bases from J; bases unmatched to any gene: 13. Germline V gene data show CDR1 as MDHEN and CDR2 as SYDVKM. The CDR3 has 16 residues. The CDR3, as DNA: TGTGCCAGCAGCCACCGGCTAGCGGGACAACTTTACGAGCAGTACTTC. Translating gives CASSHRLAGQLYEQYF.

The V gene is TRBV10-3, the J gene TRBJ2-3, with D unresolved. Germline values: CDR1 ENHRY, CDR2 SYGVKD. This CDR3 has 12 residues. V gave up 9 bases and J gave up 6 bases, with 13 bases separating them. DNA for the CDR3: TGTGCCATTTCGGCCGAGGTGGATACGCAGTATTTT. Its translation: CAISAEVDTQYF.

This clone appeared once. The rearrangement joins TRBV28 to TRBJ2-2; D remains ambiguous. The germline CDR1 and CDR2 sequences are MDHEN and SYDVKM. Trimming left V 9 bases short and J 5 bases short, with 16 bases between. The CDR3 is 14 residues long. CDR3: CASLAVTRTGELFF. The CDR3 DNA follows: TGTGCCAGTCTGGCGGTGACGCGGACCGGGGAGCTGTTTTTT.

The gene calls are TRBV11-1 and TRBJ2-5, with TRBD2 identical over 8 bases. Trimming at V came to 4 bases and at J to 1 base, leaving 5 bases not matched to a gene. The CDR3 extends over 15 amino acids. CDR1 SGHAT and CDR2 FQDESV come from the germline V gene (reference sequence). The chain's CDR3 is CASSSPTSGQETQYF. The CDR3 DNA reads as TGTGCCAGCAGCTCTCCAACTAGCGGCCAAGAGACCCAGTACTTC.

Here the CDR3 reads CASSQFGGLNTGELFF. The CDR3, as DNA: TGTGCCAGCAGCCAGTTTGGGGGGCTGAACACCGGGGAGCTGTTTTTT. The J gene is TRBJ2-2, the V gene TRBV14; D is tentatively TRBD1 or TRBD2 (6 bases each). The CDR3 runs to 16 residues. The V gene lost 3 bases and the J gene lost 1 base, with 12 bases spanning the gap. Germline-derived CDR1 and CDR2 are SGHDN and FVKESK.